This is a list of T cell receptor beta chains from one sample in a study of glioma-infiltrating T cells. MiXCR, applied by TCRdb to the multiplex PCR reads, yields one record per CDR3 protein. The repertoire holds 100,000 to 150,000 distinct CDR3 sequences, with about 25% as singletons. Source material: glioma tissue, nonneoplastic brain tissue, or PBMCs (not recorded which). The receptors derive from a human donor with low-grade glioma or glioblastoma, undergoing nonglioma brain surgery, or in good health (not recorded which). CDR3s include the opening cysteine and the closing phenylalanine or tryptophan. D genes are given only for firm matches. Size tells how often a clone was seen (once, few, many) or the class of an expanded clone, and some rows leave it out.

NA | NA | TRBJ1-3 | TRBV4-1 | CASSPPGIRNTIYF | TGCGCCAGCAGCCCACCCGGGATTCGAAACACCATATATTTT
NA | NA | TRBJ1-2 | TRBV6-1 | CASSERAWGDYGYTF | TGTGCCAGCAGTGAAAGGGCGTGGGGCGACTATGGCTACACCTTC
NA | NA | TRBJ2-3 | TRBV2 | CASSLQGVGTDTQYF | TGTGCCAGCAGTTTACAGGGAGTCGGCACAGATACGCAGTATTTT
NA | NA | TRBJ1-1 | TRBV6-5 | CASSYSRDVNTGAFF | TGTGCCAGCAGTTACTCGCGGGACGTCAACACTGGAGCTTTCTTT
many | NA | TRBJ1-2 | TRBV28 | CASNGGSGYGYTF | TGTGCCAGCAACGGGGGATCTGGCTATGGCTACACCTTC
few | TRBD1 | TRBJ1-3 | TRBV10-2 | CASSRPGTESSGNTIYF | TGCGCCAGCAGCCGTCCCGGGACAGAGAGCTCTGGAAACACCATATATTTT
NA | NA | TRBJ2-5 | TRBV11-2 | CASSRGFQTQYF | TGTGCCAGCAGCCGGGGGTTTCAGACCCAGTACTTC
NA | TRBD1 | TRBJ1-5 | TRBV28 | CASSPVWDRRNQPQHF | TGTGCCAGCAGTCCCGTTTGGGACAGGAGGAATCAGCCCCAGCATTTT
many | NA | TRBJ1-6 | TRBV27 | CASSFWRTNSPLHF | TGTGCCAGCAGTTTCTGGCGGACGAATTCACCCCTCCACTTT
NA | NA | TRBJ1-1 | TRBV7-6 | CASSFGLSGGVTEAFF | TGTGCCAGCAGCTTTGGTCTTAGTGGTGGTGTAACTGAAGCTTTCTTT
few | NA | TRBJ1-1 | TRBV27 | CASRWELNTEAFF | TGTGCCAGCAGGTGGGAATTGAACACTGAAGCTTTCTTT
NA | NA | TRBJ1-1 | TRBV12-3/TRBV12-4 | CASSLDLQSTEAFF | TGTGCCAGCAGTTTAGATCTACAGAGCACTGAAGCTTTCTTT
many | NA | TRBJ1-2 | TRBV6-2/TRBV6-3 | CASSYWGDGYTF | TGTGCCAGCAGTTATTGGGGGGATGGCTACACCTTC
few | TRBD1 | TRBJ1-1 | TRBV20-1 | CSALLGQQNTEAFF | TGCAGTGCTCTCCTGGGACAGCAGAACACTGAAGCTTTCTTT
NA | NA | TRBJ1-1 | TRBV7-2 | CASSPEWNTEAFF | TGTGCCAGCAGCCCCGAATGGAACACTGAAGCTTTCTTT
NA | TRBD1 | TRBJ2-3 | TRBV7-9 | CASSGTVTSTDTQYF | TGTGCCAGCAGCGGGACAGTGACCTCCACAGATACGCAGTATTTT
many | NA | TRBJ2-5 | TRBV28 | CASSFVGSETQYF | TGTGCCAGCAGTTTTGTCGGATCGGAGACCCAGTACTTC
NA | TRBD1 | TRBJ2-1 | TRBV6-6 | CASSYPGQGSSYNEQFF | TGTGCCAGCAGTTACCCAGGACAGGGGAGCTCCTACAATGAGCAGTTCTTC
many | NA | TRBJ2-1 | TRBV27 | CASSLRYPPFPFF | TGTGCCAGCAGTTTAAGGTACCCCCCATTCCCGTTCTTC
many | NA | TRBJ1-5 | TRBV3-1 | CASSQEAGSNHQPQHF | TGTGCCAGCAGCCAAGAGGCAGGGAGCAACCATCAGCCCCAGCATTTT
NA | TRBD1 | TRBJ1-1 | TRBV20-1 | CSARPLNSPGQGAEAFF | TGCAGTGCTAGACCCCTTAATTCGCCGGGACAGGGGGCTGAAGCTTTCTTT
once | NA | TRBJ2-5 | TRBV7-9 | CASSLSLQETQCF | TGTGCCAGCAGCTTAAGTCTCCAAGAGACCCAGTGCTTC
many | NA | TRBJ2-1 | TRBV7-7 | CASSAGTPEQFF | TGTGCTAGCAGCGCCGGGACGCCAGAGCAGTTCTTC
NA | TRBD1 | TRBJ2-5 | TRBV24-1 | CATSERYSDRRQETQYF | TGTGCCACCAGTGAGAGGTACTCGGACAGGCGTCAAGAGACCCAGTACTTC
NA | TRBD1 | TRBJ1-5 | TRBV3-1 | CASSQGTGTGEQPQHF | TGTGCCAGCAGCCAAGGAACCGGGACAGGGGAGCAGCCCCAGCATTTT